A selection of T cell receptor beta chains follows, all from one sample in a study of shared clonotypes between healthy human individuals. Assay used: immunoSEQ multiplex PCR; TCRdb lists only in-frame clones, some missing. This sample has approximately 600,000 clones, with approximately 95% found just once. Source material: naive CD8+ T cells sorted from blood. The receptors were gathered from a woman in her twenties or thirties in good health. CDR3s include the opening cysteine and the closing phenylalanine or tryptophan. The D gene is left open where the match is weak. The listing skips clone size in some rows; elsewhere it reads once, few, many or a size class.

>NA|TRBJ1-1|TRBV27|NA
TGTGCCAGCAGGCAGGGTGCCACTGAAGCTTTCTTT
CASRQGATEAFF
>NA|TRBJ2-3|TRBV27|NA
TGTGCCAGCGGGACCGGGCGATACACAGATACGCAGTATTTT
CASGTGRYTDTQYF
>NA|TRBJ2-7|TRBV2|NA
TGTGCCAGCAGTGAACTGCCAGAGTCCCACTACGAGCAGTACTTC
CASSELPESHYEQYF
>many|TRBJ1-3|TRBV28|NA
TGTGCCAGCAGCCCCGGTGGGGTAGCAAACACCATATATTTT
CASSPGGVANTIYF
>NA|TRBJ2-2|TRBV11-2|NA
TGTGCCAGCAGCTTAGGAGAGAACACCGGGGAGCTGTTTTTT
CASSLGENTGELFF
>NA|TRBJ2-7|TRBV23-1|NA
TGCGCCAGCAGTCAAGGGCCCTACAGGACCTACGTGGGGCAGTACTTC
CASSQGPYRTYVGQYF
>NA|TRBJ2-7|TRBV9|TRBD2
TGTGCCAGCAGCGTAGCTCGGGATAGCGGGAGTTACGAGCAGTACTTC
CASSVARDSGSYEQYF
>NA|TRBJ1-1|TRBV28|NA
TGTGCCAGCAGTTTATTCAACCTAAAGGGGGCTTTCTTT
CASSLFNLKGAFF
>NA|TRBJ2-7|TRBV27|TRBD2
TGTGCCAGCAGTAATGGAGGCGGGGGGTACGAGCAGTACTTC
CASSNGGGGYEQYF
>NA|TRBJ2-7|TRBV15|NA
TGTGCCACCAGCAGAGGCGGCACAGCCTACGAGCAGTACTTC
CATSRGGTAYEQYF